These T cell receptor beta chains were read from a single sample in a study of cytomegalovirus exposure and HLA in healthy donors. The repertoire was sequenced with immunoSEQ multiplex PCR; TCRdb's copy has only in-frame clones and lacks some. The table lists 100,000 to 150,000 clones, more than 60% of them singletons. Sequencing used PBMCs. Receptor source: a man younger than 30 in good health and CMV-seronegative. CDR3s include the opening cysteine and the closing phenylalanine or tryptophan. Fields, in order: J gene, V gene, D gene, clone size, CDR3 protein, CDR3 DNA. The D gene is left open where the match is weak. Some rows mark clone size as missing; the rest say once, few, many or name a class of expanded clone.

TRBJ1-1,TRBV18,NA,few,CASSPSRLPDGAFF,TGTGCCAGCTCACCGAGCCGCCTCCCAGACGGGGCTTTCTTT
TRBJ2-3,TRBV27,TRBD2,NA,CASSPLAGVGGTDTQYF,TGTGCCAGCAGTCCTCTAGCGGGAGTAGGCGGCACAGATACGCAGTATTTT
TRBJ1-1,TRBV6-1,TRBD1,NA,CASSEGSRGRTEAFF,TGTGCCAGCAGTGAGGGGAGCAGGGGGCGAACTGAAGCTTTCTTT
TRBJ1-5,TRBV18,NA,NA,CASSPRTVSNQPQHF,TGTGCCAGCTCACCAAGGACTGTTAGCAATCAGCCCCAGCATTTT
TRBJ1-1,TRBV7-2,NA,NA,CASSWGRADTEAFF,TGTGCCAGCAGTTGGGGCAGGGCGGACACTGAAGCTTTCTTT
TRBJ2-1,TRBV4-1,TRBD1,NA,CASSLRAGGAYNEQFF,TGCGCCAGCAGCCTACGAGCAGGGGGAGCCTACAATGAGCAGTTCTTC
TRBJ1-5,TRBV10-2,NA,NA,CASSEVGSQPQHF,TGCGCCAGCAGTGAGGTAGGGAGCCAGCCCCAGCATTTT
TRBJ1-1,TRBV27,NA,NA,CASSQSPWGDLNTEAFF,TGTGCCAGCAGTCAATCCCCCTGGGGGGATCTGAACACTGAAGCTTTCTTT
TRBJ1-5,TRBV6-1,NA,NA,CASSEGFAQGTNF,NA
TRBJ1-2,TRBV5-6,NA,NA,CASSLDVGATRGYTF,TGTGCCAGCAGCTTGGATGTGGGGGCCACTCGTGGCTACACCTTC
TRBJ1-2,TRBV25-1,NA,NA,CASRVDRPPYGYTF,TGTGCCAGCCGCGTCGACAGGCCCCCCTATGGCTACACCTTC
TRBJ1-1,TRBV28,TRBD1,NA,CATRQGAHSEAFF,TGTGCCACACGACAGGGGGCACATTCTGAAGCTTTCTTT
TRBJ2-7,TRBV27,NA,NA,CASSLPGSYEQYF,TGTGCCAGCAGTTTACCGGGGTCCTACGAGCAGTACTTC
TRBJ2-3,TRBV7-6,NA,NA,CASSPLAKGWSDTQYF,TGTGCCAGCAGCCCTCTTGCCAAGGGGTGGTCAGATACGCAGTATTTT
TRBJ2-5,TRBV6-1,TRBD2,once,CASPLAGLPGTQYF,TGTGCCAGCCCCCTAGCGGGACTTCCCGGGACCCAGTACTTC
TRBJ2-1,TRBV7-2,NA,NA,CASSLVPGYLSDEQFF,TGTGCCAGCAGCTTAGTTCCGGGGTATCTGTCTGATGAGCAGTTCTTC
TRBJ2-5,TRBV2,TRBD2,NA,CASSEFGLAGEIQETQYF,TGTGCCAGCAGTGAATTTGGGCTAGCGGGGGAAATTCAAGAGACCCAGTACTTC
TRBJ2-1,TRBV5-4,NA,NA,CASSSQGTLYNEQFF,TGTGCCAGCAGTTCACAGGGCACCCTTTACAATGAGCAGTTCTTC
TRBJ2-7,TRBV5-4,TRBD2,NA,CASSLTLLAGGRDEQYF,TGTGCCAGCAGCTTGACTCTACTAGCGGGGGGGCGGGACGAGCAGTACTTC
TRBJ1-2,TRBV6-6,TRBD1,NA,CASSYSEGAIYGYTF,TGTGCCAGCAGTTACTCCGAGGGGGCGATCTATGGCTACACCTTC
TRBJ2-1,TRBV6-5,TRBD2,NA,CASRPGLGGNEQFF,TGTGCCAGCAGACCCGGACTAGGAGGCAATGAGCAGTTCTTC
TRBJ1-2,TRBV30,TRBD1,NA,CAYNRGVYGYTF,TGTGCCTACAACAGGGGGGTCTATGGCTACACCTTC
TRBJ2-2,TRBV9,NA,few,CASSVALRENTGELFF,TGTGCCAGCAGCGTAGCTCTGCGGGAGAACACCGGGGAGCTGTTTTTT
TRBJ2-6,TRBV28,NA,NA,CASSLGGLSGANVLTF,TGTGCCAGCAGTTTGGGGGGTCTTTCTGGGGCCAACGTCCTGACTTTC
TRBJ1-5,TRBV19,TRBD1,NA,CASRMTGDNQPQHF,TGTGCCAGTAGGATGACAGGGGACAATCAGCCCCAGCATTTT
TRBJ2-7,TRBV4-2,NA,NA,CASSQDAYEQYF,TGTGCCAGCAGCCAAGACGCCTACGAGCAGTACTTC
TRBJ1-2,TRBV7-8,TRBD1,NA,CASSPLWPGQIYGYTF,TGTGCCAGCAGCCCACTCTGGCCGGGACAGATATATGGCTACACCTTC
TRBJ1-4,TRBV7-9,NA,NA,CASSLPSSGGKLFF,TGTGCCAGCAGCTTGCCATCCAGCGGGGGAAAACTGTTTTTT
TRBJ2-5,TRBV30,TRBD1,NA,CAWRGTDKETQYF,TGTGCCTGGAGAGGGACAGATAAAGAGACCCAGTACTTC
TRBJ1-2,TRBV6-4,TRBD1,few,CASRGTGYGYTF,TGTGCCAGCAGAGGGACAGGGTATGGCTACACCTTC
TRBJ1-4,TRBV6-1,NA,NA,CASRAGAKEKLFF,TGTGCCAGCAGGGCAGGGGCAAAGGAAAAACTGTTTTTT
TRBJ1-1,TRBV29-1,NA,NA,CSVATGVVTEAFF,TGCAGCGTTGCCACAGGAGTAGTTACTGAAGCTTTCTTT
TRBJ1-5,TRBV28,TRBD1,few,CASSLLDRANQPQHF,TGTGCCAGCAGTCTCCTTGACAGGGCTAATCAGCCCCAGCATTTT
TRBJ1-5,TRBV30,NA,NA,CAWSPGSSQPQHF,TGTGCCTGGAGTCCTGGCTCATCTCAGCCCCAGCATTTT
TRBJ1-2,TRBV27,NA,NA,CASSRAVWGDYGYTF,TGTGCCAGCTCCCGGGCGGTCTGGGGGGACTATGGCTACACCTTC
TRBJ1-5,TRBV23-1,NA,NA,CASRRSIYQPQHF,TGCGCCAGCAGACGGTCGATCTATCAGCCCCAGCATTTT
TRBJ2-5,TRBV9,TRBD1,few,CASSRQGGWETQYF,TGTGCCAGCAGCCGACAGGGCGGGTGGGAGACCCAGTACTTC
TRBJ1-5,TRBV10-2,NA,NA,CASSAAGRGQPQHF,TGCGCCAGCAGTGCCGCAGGCCGGGGTCAGCCCCAGCATTTT
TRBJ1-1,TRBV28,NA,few,CASVYTPVGGRLEAFF,TGTGCCAGCGTATATACACCGGTGGGGGGACGCTTAGAAGCTTTCTTT
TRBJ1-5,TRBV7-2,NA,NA,CASSFYSNQPQHF,TGTGCCAGCAGCTTCTATAGCAATCAGCCCCAGCATTTT
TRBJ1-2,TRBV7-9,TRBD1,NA,CASSPGQFYGYTF,TGTGCCAGCAGCCCGGGACAGTTCTATGGCTACACCTTC
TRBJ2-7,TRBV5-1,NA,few,CASQGGDASYEQYF,TGCGCCAGCCAAGGCGGGGACGCCTCCTACGAGCAGTACTTC
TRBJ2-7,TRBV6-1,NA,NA,CASSVPGSREQYF,TGTGCCAGCAGTGTCCCGGGTTCTCGGGAGCAGTACTTC
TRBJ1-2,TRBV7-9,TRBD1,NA,CSSSPHRGGYTF,TGTTCCAGCAGCCCACACAGGGGGGGCTACACCTTC
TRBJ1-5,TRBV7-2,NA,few,CASSLGRYSNQPQHF,TGTGCCAGCAGCTTAGGTAGATATAGCAATCAGCCCCAGCATTTT
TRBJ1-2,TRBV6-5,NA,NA,CASSYSNRGSAGYTF,TGTGCCAGCAGTTACTCGAATCGGGGTTCGGCTGGCTACACCTTC
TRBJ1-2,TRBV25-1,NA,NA,CASSEFEQATYGYTF,TGTGCCAGCAGTGAATTTGAACAGGCAACCTATGGCTACACCTTC
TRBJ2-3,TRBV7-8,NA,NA,CASSLKSASGTDTQYF,TGTGCCAGCAGCTTAAAATCGGCTAGCGGCACAGATACGCAGTATTTT
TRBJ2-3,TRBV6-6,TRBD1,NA,CASIGTGLQYF,TGTGCCAGCATCGGGACAGGGTTGCAGTATTTT
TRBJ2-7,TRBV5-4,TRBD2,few,CASSLRRGGYEQYF,TGTGCCAGCAGCTTGCGGCGGGGGGGCTACGAGCAGTACTTC
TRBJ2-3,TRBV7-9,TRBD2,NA,CARSLVAGGPADTQYF,TGTGCCCGCAGCTTAGTCGCGGGAGGGCCCGCAGATACGCAGTATTTT
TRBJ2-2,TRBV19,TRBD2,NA,CASRLAGMWNTGELFF,TGTGCCAGTAGACTAGCGGGAATGTGGAACACCGGGGAGCTGTTTTTT